Each of the 23 T cell receptor beta chains below was sequenced from the same sample in a study of Ad26.COV2.S vaccination and SARS-CoV-2 variants. Libraries were prepared by immunoSEQ multiplex PCR; TCRdb keeps only in-frame clonotypes and omits some of them. The table has roughly 100,000 clones, around three quarters seen once. Sequenced here: peripheral blood, sampled after recovery from COVID-19. These receptors were taken from a human donor who had recovered from COVID-19.

J is TRBJ2-1 and V is TRBV5-6, with D possibly TRBD2 on 6 matching bases. V lost 0 bases and J 6 bases, leaving 10 bases between the germline ends. Germline V gives CDR1 SGHDT, CDR2 YYEEEE. The length of the CDR3 is 14 residues. Here the CDR3 reads CASSLELASNEQFF. In DNA, the CDR3 is TGTGCCAGCAGCTTGGAACTAGCAAGCAATGAGCAGTTCTTC.

The CDR3 nucleotides read TGTGCCAGCAGTGAAGCGGGTAGCGGGGGGTTTAGCTCCTACGAGCAGTACTTC. Encoded protein: CASSEAGSGGFSSYEQYF. The chain uses TRBV6-1 and TRBJ2-7; 10 bases agree with TRBD2. Germline V CDR1 and CDR2: MNHNS, SASEGT. This CDR3 is 18 amino acids long. J was trimmed by 0 bases and V by 0 bases; bases with no gene match: 8.

This clone was recorded only once. The chain has TRBV28 and TRBJ2-5, with D perhaps matching TRBD2 (6 bases). V was trimmed by 7 bases and J by 3 bases, leaving 21 bases between them. The CDR3 loop spans 16 amino acids. Germline V gene lookup returns CDR1 MDHEN and CDR2 SYDVKM. DNA for the CDR3: TGTGCCAGCACTAGAAGGCCAAGGGACTTAAAAGAGACCCAGTACTTC. It is translated as CASTRRPRDLKETQYF.

This sequence joins TRBV7-9 and TRBJ1-4; D is possibly TRBD1 (6 bases). CDR1 and CDR2 (germline): SEHNR, FQNEAQ (reference sequence). The CDR3 runs to 15 residues. The V gene lost 3 bases and the J gene lost 11 bases, with 19 bases spanning the gap. CDR3 sequence (DNA): TGTGCCAGCAGCTTCCGGGACAACGCCATTGGGAAACTGTTTTTT. Translated, it gives CASSFRDNAIGKLFF.

The rearrangement uses TRBV4-1 and TRBJ2-1; D ambiguous. This CDR3 contains 18 residues. The V gene lost 4 bases and the J gene lost 0 bases, with 19 bases spanning the gap. The V gene's germline CDR1 is MGHRA and CDR2 YSYEKL. CDR3 coding DNA: TGCGCCAGCAGCCCCCACGTGGGTGATAGGAGCTCCTACAATGAGCAGTTCTTC. It yields the protein CASSPHVGDRSSYNEQFF.

V and J are TRBV20-1 and TRBJ2-7; no clear D. Germline lookup yields CDR1 DFQATT and CDR2 SNEGSKA (reference sequence). The V end lost 3 bases, the J end lost 2 bases, and 23 bases lay between the germline ends. The CDR3 covers 17 residues. CDR3 loop: CSASNPSRGASPYEQYF. The CDR3 nucleotides read TGCAGTGCTAGTAACCCATCCCGTGGCGCCAGCCCCTACGAGCAGTACTTC.

The chain employs TRBV5-1 and TRBJ2-3; 11 nucleotides agree with TRBD2. V trimming: 4 bases; J trimming: 5 bases; junction bases outside the gene matches: 3. Germline CDR1 reads SGHRS; CDR2 reads YFSETQ. This CDR3 is built from 14 residues. The CDR3 protein is CASSDTSGGDTQYF. The DNA for the CDR3 is TGCGCCAGCAGCGACACTAGCGGGGGAGATACGCAGTATTTT.

V gene TRBV5-1 combines with J gene TRBJ1-2, with no clear D. The CDR3 consists of 15 residues. Trimming cost V 4 bases and J 4 bases, with 17 bases left between them. Per the germline V gene, CDR1 is SGHRS and CDR2 is YFSETQ. The DNA of the CDR3 is TGCGCCAGCAGCCCGCAAGTAGGGAGTTCCTATGGCTACACCTTC. Protein product: CASSPQVGSSYGYTF.

The J gene is TRBJ2-3, the V gene TRBV7-2; 13 bases align to TRBD2. Trimming cost V 6 bases and J 2 bases; bases outside gene matches: 2. The CDR3 is 15 amino acids. CDR1 SGHTA and CDR2 FQGNSA come from the germline V gene. CDR3 nucleotide sequence: TGTGCCAGCAGACTAGCGGGGGGGACCACAGATACGCAGTATTTT. It codes for CASRLAGGTTDTQYF.

The chain combines TRBV5-1 with TRBJ2-5, with D unresolved. Germline V CDR1 and CDR2: SGHRS, YFSETQ. The ends were cut back, 0 bases at V and 5 bases at J, with 2 bases in the middle. CDR3 length: 11 residues. CDR3 region: CASSLDETQYF. The CDR3 DNA reads as TGCGCCAGCAGCTTGGACGAGACCCAGTACTTC.

This clone came up a few times. The chain joins TRBV7-6 to TRBJ2-7, with a possible D match to TRBD1 (6 bases). The CDR3 totals 15 residues. V gave up 5 bases and J gave up 2 bases, with 16 bases separating them. The germline V gene has CDR1 SGHVS and CDR2 FNYEAQ. CDR3 nucleotide sequence: TGTGCCAGCAGCCCCGAGCAGGGGTTTGCCTACGAGCAGTACTTC. This codes for CASSPEQGFAYEQYF.

This clone was recorded a few times. The V and J genes are TRBV10-3 and TRBJ2-5; 7 nucleotides agree with TRBD2. Germline CDR1 is ENHRY and CDR2 is SYGVKD. CDR3 length equals 11 residues. J was trimmed by 4 bases and V by 8 bases; bases with no gene match: 1. The CDR3 is CAIGRGETQYF. The CDR3 bases are TGTGCCATCGGGAGGGGAGAGACCCAGTACTTC.

V gene TRBV28 combines with J gene TRBJ2-3; TRBD1 or TRBD2 may be the D gene (5 bases each). CDR3 size: 14 residues. The germline CDR1 and CDR2 sequences are MDHEN and SYDVKM. Between the trimmed V and J ends, which lost 3 bases and 5 bases, there was a span of 12 bases. CDR3 region: CASSLRGSLDTQYF. In nucleotides, the CDR3 is TGTGCCAGCAGTTTGAGGGGCAGTTTAGATACGCAGTATTTT.

The chain carries TRBV7-2 and TRBJ2-5; D unresolved. V lost 4 bases to trimming and J lost 3 bases, with 9 bases between them. Germline V gene lookup returns CDR1 SGHTA and CDR2 FQGNSA. CDR3 length equals 13 residues. In DNA form, the CDR3 reads TGTGCCAGCAGCTCTCGACTCAAAGAGACCCAGTACTTC. As protein: CASSSRLKETQYF.

The chain recombines TRBV6-2 or TRBV6-3 with TRBJ2-1; D is unclear. There are 15 residues in the CDR3. The germline V gene encodes CDR1 MNHEY and CDR2 SVGEGT. Trimming removed 5 bases from V and 7 bases from J, with 18 bases in between. The CDR3 coding sequence is TGTGCCAGCAGTCTCGCAGGATTTGGGCAAAATGAGCAGTTCTTC. Protein product: CASSLAGFGQNEQFF.

This clone has a handful of counts. V and J are TRBV28 and TRBJ1-1, with D perhaps TRBD1 (6 bases). Germline V gene data show CDR1 as MDHEN and CDR2 as SYDVKM. V was pared by 0 bases and J by 4 bases, with 21 bases between. The CDR3 sequence is 18 residues long. CDR3 nucleotide sequence: TGTGCCAGCAGTTTATGGGCCCTCAAACAGGGAAGGGGCACTGAAGCTTTCTTT. Translation gives CASSLWALKQGRGTEAFF.

This clone came up once. The genes are TRBV30 and TRBJ2-7; TRBD1 matches 11 bases. Germline V lookup: CDR1 GTSNPN, CDR2 SVGIG (reference sequence). V lost 4 bases, J lost 6 bases, and 8 bases stayed unmatched. CDR3 length: 14 residues. The CDR3 DNA follows: TGTGCCTGGAACATGGACAGGGGGCGCTTCGAGCAGTACTTC. Encoded protein: CAWNMDRGRFEQYF.

This clone came up once. The rearrangement links TRBV11-2 to TRBJ1-3, with 8 nucleotides matching TRBD1. The CDR3 spans 15 residues. V lost 2 bases, J lost 8 bases, and 8 bases stayed unmatched. Germline V gene lookup returns CDR1 SGHAT and CDR2 FQNNGV. The CDR3 here is CASSLSSRGQDTIYF. The DNA for the CDR3 is TGTGCCAGCAGCTTAAGTAGCAGGGGGCAGGACACCATATATTTT.

The J gene is TRBJ2-1, the V gene TRBV10-3, with TRBD2 identical over 11 bases. The CDR3 contains 16 residues. V lost 5 bases, J lost 4 bases, and 7 bases stayed unmatched. Germline V gene lookup returns CDR1 ENHRY and CDR2 SYGVKD. The CDR3 sequence is CAISNLAGGNYNEQFF. In DNA form, the CDR3 reads TGTGCCATCAGTAACCTAGCGGGGGGTAATTACAATGAGCAGTTCTTC.

The CDR3 sequence is CASSESRYRGTGDGYTF. Written as DNA, the CDR3 is TGTGCCAGCAGTGAAAGTCGGTACAGGGGGACTGGGGATGGCTACACCTTC. The genes are TRBV6-1 and TRBJ1-2, with 8 bases identical to TRBD1. Germline values: CDR1 MNHNS, CDR2 SASEGT. The CDR3 has 17 residues. V was pared by 2 bases and J by 6 bases, with 14 bases of the junction left unmatched.

The chain couples TRBV3-1 (or the pseudogene TRBV3-2) to TRBJ2-2; D is undetermined. CDR1 is LGHDT and CDR2 is YNNKEL in the germline V gene (reference sequence). The CDR3 runs 15 residues. Trimming removed 0 bases at V and 1 base at J, with 6 bases between. This chain's CDR3 is CASSQDPENTGELFF. Written as DNA, the CDR3 is TGTGCCAGCAGCCAAGACCCAGAGAACACCGGGGAGCTGTTTTTT.

This chain connects TRBV24-1 to TRBJ2-2; the D gene could be TRBD1 or TRBD2 (5 bases each). Trimming removed 9 bases from V and 0 bases from J, with 10 bases in between. In germline, CDR1 is KGHDR, CDR2 SFDVKD. The CDR3 runs to 14 residues. CDR3 in amino acids: CATEGPSNTGELFF. DNA for the CDR3: TGTGCCACCGAGGGACCATCGAACACCGGGGAGCTGTTTTTT.

This clone was seen a handful of times. The CDR3 sequence is CASSEAANNQPQHF. The DNA for the CDR3 is TGTGCCAGCAGTGAAGCGGCTAACAATCAGCCCCAGCATTTT. The chain combines TRBV2 with TRBJ1-5; D is undetermined. Trimming shortened V by 0 bases and J by 3 bases, and 6 bases separated the two germline ends. Germline loops: CDR1 SNHLY, CDR2 FYNNEI. The CDR3 consists of 14 residues.